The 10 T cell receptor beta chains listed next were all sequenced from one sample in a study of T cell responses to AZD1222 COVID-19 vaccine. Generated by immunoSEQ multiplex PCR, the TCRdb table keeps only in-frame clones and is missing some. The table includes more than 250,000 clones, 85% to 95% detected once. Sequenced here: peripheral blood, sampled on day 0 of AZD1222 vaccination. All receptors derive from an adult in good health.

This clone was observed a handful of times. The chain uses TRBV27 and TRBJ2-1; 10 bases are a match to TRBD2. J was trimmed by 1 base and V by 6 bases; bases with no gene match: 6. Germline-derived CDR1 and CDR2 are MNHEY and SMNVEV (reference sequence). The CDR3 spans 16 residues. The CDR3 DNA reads TGTGCCAGCAGAAAGCGGGAGGGCCTTTCCTACAATGAGCAGTTCTTC. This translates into CASRKREGLSYNEQFF.

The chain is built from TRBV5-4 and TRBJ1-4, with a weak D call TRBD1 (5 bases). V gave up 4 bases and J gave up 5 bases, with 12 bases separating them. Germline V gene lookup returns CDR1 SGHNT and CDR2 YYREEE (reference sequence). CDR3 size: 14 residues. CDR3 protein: CASSPGGGNEKLFF. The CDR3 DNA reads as TGTGCCAGCAGCCCCGGGGGTGGGAATGAAAAACTGTTTTTT.

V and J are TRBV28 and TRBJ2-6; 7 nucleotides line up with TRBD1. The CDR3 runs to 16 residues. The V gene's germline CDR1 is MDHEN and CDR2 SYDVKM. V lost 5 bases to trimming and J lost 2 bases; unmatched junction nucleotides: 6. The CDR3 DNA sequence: TGTGCCAGCAGTCCAACAGGGGCTGCTGGGGCCAACGTCCTGACTTTC. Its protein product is CASSPTGAAGANVLTF.

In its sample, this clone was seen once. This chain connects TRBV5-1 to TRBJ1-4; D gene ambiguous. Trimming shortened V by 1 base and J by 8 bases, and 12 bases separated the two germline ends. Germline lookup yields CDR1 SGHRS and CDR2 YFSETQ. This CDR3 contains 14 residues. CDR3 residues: CASSLTNSGEKLFF. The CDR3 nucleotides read TGCGCCAGCAGCTTGACTAATTCTGGGGAAAAACTGTTTTTT.

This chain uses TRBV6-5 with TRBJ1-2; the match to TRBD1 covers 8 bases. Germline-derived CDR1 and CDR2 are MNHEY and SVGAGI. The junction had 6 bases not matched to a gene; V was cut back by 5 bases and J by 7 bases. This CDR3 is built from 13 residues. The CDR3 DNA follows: TGTGCCAGCAGTCGACAGGGGAATCGTGGCTACACCTTC. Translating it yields CASSRQGNRGYTF.

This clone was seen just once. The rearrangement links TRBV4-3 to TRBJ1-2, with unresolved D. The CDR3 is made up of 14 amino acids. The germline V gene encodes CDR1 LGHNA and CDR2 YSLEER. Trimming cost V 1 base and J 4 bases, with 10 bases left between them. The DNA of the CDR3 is TGCGCCAGCAGCCAAGGGTTGAGGAGCTATGGCTACACCTTC. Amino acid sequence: CASSQGLRSYGYTF.

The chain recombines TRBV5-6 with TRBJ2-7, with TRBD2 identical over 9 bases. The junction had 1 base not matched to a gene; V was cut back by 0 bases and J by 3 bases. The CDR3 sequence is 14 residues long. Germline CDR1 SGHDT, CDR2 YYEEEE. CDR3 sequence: CASSLVSGSYEQYF. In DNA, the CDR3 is TGTGCCAGCAGCTTGGTTAGCGGGAGCTACGAGCAGTACTTC.

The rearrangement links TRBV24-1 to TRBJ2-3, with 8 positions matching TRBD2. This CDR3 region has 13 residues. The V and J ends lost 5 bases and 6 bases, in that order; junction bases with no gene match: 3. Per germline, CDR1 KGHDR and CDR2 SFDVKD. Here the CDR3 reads CATSVASGDTQYF. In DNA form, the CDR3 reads TGTGCCACCAGTGTAGCTAGCGGGGATACGCAGTATTTT.

In nucleotides, the CDR3 is TGCGCCAGCAGCCCCTGGCCCGAGGACAAAAAACCTTATGGCTACACCTTC. It codes for CASSPWPEDKKPYGYTF. The chain joins TRBV4-1 to TRBJ1-2; TRBD1 might be the D (5 bases). CDR1 and CDR2 from the germline V gene are MGHRA and YSYEKL. Trimming took 4 bases from V and 5 from J, leaving 23 bases between them. The CDR3 totals 17 residues.

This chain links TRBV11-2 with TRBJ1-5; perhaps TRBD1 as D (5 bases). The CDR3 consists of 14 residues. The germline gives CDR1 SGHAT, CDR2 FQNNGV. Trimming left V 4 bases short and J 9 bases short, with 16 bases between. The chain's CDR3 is CASSSQREGLPQHF. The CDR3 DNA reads TGTGCCAGCAGCTCCCAGAGGGAGGGACTGCCCCAGCATTTT.